One and the same sample provided the 18 T cell receptor beta chains below, sequenced in a study of response to subunit inactivated influenza vaccine. From the RT-PCR reads, TCRdb called clonotypes with MiXCR, one entry per CDR3 protein. In the table there are approximately 500,000 distinct CDR3 sequences, under 25% of which are singletons. The sample was also linked to a second study, of T cells expressing NK-cell markers. That work contributes: Generation of TCR beta cDNA was performed by 5'RACE template switching incorporating UMIs.

The source material was CD4+ T cells sorted from PBMCs, sampled approximately 13 days after vaccination. All receptors derive from a middle-aged man who received an inactivated influenza vaccine.

The V call is TRBV20-1, the J call TRBJ2-7, with TRBD2 matching 10 bases. Germline trimming cut 5 bases from V and 7 bases from J; bases unmatched to any gene: 11. The CDR3 has 14 amino acids. Per the germline V gene, CDR1 is DFQATT and CDR2 is SNEGSKA (reference sequence). CDR3 sequence (DNA): TGCAGTGCTTTTCCTAGCGGGAGCCTGAAAGAGCAGTACTTC. The encoded protein is CSAFPSGSLKEQYF.

This clonotype was detected a few times. The V gene is TRBV6-1, the J gene TRBJ1-1; 9 bases map to TRBD1. The CDR3 totals 14 residues. Looked up from germline, CDR1 is MNHNS and CDR2 is SASEGT. V gave up 6 bases and J gave up 5 bases; unmatched junction bases: 7. The CDR3 sequence is CASSRTGVGTEAFF. CDR3 nucleotides: TGTGCCAGCAGCCGGACAGGGGTGGGAACTGAAGCTTTCTTT.

This clonotype occurred a few times. The V gene is TRBV18, the J gene TRBJ2-1; perhaps D is TRBD1 or TRBD2 (6 bases each). Germline CDR1 KGHSH, CDR2 LQKENI. This CDR3 is 15 amino acids long. The V end lost 6 bases, the J end lost 2 bases, and 14 bases lay between the germline ends. The DNA for the CDR3 is TGTGCCAGCTCGGAACAGGGAGGTACCTACAATGAGCAGTTCTTC. Translation gives CASSEQGGTYNEQFF.

The J gene is TRBJ2-3, the V gene TRBV5-5, with 8 positions matching TRBD1. CDR3 size: 14 residues. CDR1 is SGHKS, CDR2 YYEKEE, per germline (reference sequence). With 4 bases clipped from V and 6 bases from J, the junction kept 7 bases outside the gene matches. The CDR3 nucleotides read TGTGCCAGCAGCCAAGGACAGGGCGTGGATACGCAGTATTTT. This translates into CASSQGQGVDTQYF.

This clonotype was counted between two and nine times. The chain carries TRBV5-1 and TRBJ2-2; 9 nucleotides align to TRBD2. Trimming cost V 4 bases and J 3 bases; bases outside gene matches: 7. This CDR3 has 16 residues. CDR1 and CDR2 (germline): SGHRS, YFSETQ. CDR3 sequence reads: CASSAIAGEYTGELFF. The CDR3 region has the DNA TGCGCCAGCAGCGCTATAGCGGGGGAGTACACCGGGGAGCTGTTTTTT.

This clonotype was observed a handful of times. Written as DNA, the CDR3 is TGTGCCAGCAGTTGGGGGACTCCCGGCAATGAGCAGTTCTTC. Translating it yields CASSWGTPGNEQFF. The genes are TRBV12-3 or TRBV12-4 and TRBJ2-1; D might be TRBD2 (6 bases). With 4 bases removed from V and 6 bases from J, the gap between germline ends came to 13 bases. This CDR3 comprises 14 residues.

This clonotype has a handful of counts. The gene calls are TRBV18 and TRBJ2-5; D gene ambiguous. The germline V and J ends were trimmed by 3 bases and 3 bases, with 8 bases remaining between them. Looked up from germline, CDR1 is KGHSH and CDR2 is LQKENI. This CDR3 contains 13 residues. CDR3 coding DNA: TGTGCCAGCTCACCTTCGCAAAAAGAGACCCAGTACTTC. It specifies CASSPSQKETQYF.

The CDR3 region is CSVKPKTSTYEQFF. CDR3 in DNA: TGCAGCGTTAAACCAAAGACTAGCACCTATGAGCAGTTCTTC. This chain uses TRBV29-1 with TRBJ2-1; TRBD2 matches at 7 bases. Trimming at V came to 5 bases and at J to 8 bases, leaving 12 bases not matched to a gene. CDR3 size: 14 residues. The germline gives CDR1 SQVTM, CDR2 ANQGSEA.

This clonotype was counted a few times. This rearrangement joins TRBV5-1 to TRBJ2-7, with D unresolved. The CDR3 sequence is 12 residues long. V lost 4 bases to trimming and J lost 6 bases, with 11 bases between them. Germline V CDR1 and CDR2: SGHRS, YFSETQ. The CDR3 loop reads CASSQDSFEQYF. CDR3 nucleotide sequence: TGCGCCAGCAGCCAGGATAGCTTCGAGCAGTACTTC. Full variable domain (rest looked up from reference TRBV5-1 and TRBJ2-7): KAGVTQTPRYLIKTRGQQVTLSCSPISGHRSVSWYQQTPGQGLQFLFEYFSETQRNKGNFPGRFSGRQFSNSRSEMNVSTLELGDSALYLCASSQDSFEQYFGPGTRLTVT.

The rearrangement joins TRBV6-1 to TRBJ2-6; tentative D call: TRBD1 (8 bases). The CDR3 runs to 15 residues. The germline V gene encodes CDR1 MNHNS and CDR2 SASEGT. The V end lost 6 bases, the J end lost 7 bases, and 16 bases lay between the germline ends. CDR3 loop: CASRTGGARANVLTF. In nucleotides, the CDR3 is TGTGCCAGCAGAACAGGGGGGGCACGTGCCAACGTCCTGACTTTC.

The genes are TRBV21-1 and TRBJ2-3; the table's D call of TRBD1 was not tested on the DNA. TRBV21-1 represents a pseudogene. The CDR3 is 13 amino acids. CDR3 region: CASSRGRGDTQYF. The CDR3 DNA reads as TGTGCCAGCAGCAGGGGGCGAGGTGATACGCAGTATTTT.

Comments on this clonotype: An end of the junction does not agree with germline; a read error may underlie this. V is TRBV4-2 and J is TRBJ2-1; D perhaps matches TRBD1 (6 bases). The CDR3 loop spans 15 amino acids. Germline V gene sequence: CDR1 LGHNA, CDR2 YNFKEQ. The CDR3 loop reads CASSQDRTLNNEQFF. The DNA of the CDR3 is TGTGCCAGCAGTCAAGACAGGACATTAAACAATGAGCAGTTCTTC.

This clonotype was seen just once. The chain couples TRBV6-2 or TRBV6-3 to TRBJ2-7; 8 bases fit TRBD1. The CDR3 is made up of 13 amino acids. V shed 6 bases and J 2 bases; nucleotides not matched to a gene: 3. Germline V lookup: CDR1 MNHEY, CDR2 SVGEGT. CDR3 in DNA: TGTGCCAGCAGAGAGGGACAGGCCTACGAGCAGTACTTC. Its translation: CASREGQAYEQYF.

This clonotype was seen a handful of times. The chain combines TRBV6-5 with TRBJ1-4; D call uncertain. This CDR3 region has 15 residues. Trimming left V 0 bases short and J 0 bases short, with 5 bases between. Germline values: CDR1 MNHEY, CDR2 SVGAGI. The CDR3 coding sequence is TGTGCCAGCAGTTACTCCCAGACAACTAATGAAAAACTGTTTTTT. Amino acid sequence: CASSYSQTTNEKLFF.

The rearrangement links TRBV7-8 to TRBJ2-6; D may correspond to TRBD1 or TRBD2 (6 bases each). The CDR3 runs 17 residues. The germline CDR1 and CDR2 sequences are SGHVS and FQNEAQ. Between the trimmed V and J ends, which lost 2 bases and 2 bases, there was a span of 13 bases. CDR3 region: CASSLRLRGPGANVLTF. The CDR3 coding sequence is TGTGCCAGCAGCTTACGTCTCCGGGGGCCTGGGGCCAACGTCCTGACTTTC. Using reference TRBV7-8 and TRBJ2-6 for the parts outside the CDR3, the full variable domain is GAGVSQSPRYKVAKRGQDVALRCDPISGHVSLFWYQQALGQGPEFLTYFQNEAQLDKSGLPSDRFFAERPEGSVSTLKIQRTQQEDSAVYLCASSLRLRGPGANVLTFGAGSRLTVL.

This clonotype was counted between two and nine times. The V and J genes are TRBV6-1 and TRBJ2-1; TRBD1 or TRBD2 may be the D gene (5 bases each). Trimming took 7 bases from V and 0 from J, leaving 13 bases between them. Germline CDR1 is MNHNS and CDR2 is SASEGT. This CDR3 spans 15 amino acids. The CDR3 nucleotides are TGTGCCAGCAAGGGGACCATAAGCTCCTACAATGAGCAGTTCTTC. Its protein product is CASKGTISSYNEQFF.

This clonotype turned up a few times. The J gene is TRBJ2-7, the V gene TRBV6-2 or TRBV6-3, with 8 bases lining up with TRBD2. The CDR3 totals 13 residues. Germline V CDR1 and CDR2: MNHEY, SVGEGT. The V and J ends lost 7 bases and 0 bases, in that order; junction bases with no gene match: 2. The CDR3 region has the DNA TGTGCCAGCAATAGCGGGACCTCCTACGAGCAGTACTTC. This codes for CASNSGTSYEQYF.

This clonotype was found a few times. CDR3 sequence: CATAGQIYEQYF. As DNA, the CDR3 is TGTGCCACGGCCGGGCAGATCTACGAGCAGTACTTC. The V call is TRBV6-6, the J call TRBJ2-7; D not resolved. This CDR3 has 12 amino acids. The ends were cut back, 10 bases at V and 3 bases at J, with 13 bases in the middle. CDR1 MNHNY and CDR2 SVGAGI come from the germline V gene (reference sequence).